These 18 T cell receptor beta chains were all obtained from the same sample, sequenced in a study of cytomegalovirus exposure and HLA in healthy donors. Sequencing used immunoSEQ multiplex PCR; TCRdb keeps in-frame clones, though not all of them. In the table there are under 150,000 clones, roughly 88% of which are singletons. The sequenced sample was PBMCs. The receptors stem from a woman aged 18-29 years in good health and CMV-seropositive.

The chain couples TRBV28 to TRBJ1-1; D gene unclear. Trimming removed 3 bases from V and 0 bases from J, with 8 bases in between. Germline lookup yields CDR1 MDHEN and CDR2 SYDVKM. This CDR3 has 14 amino acids. In DNA, the CDR3 is TGTGCCAGCAGTTTGACATCTATGAACACTGAAGCTTTCTTT. Its protein is CASSLTSMNTEAFF.

This chain links TRBV6-1 with TRBJ2-1, with 9 bases fitting TRBD2. Trimming at V came to 6 bases and at J to 6 bases, leaving 6 bases not matched to a gene. Germline V gives CDR1 MNHNS, CDR2 SASEGT. There are 14 residues in the CDR3. This chain's CDR3 is CASRVAGDRNEQFF. CDR3 nucleotide sequence: TGTGCCAGCAGGGTAGCGGGAGATCGCAATGAGCAGTTCTTC.

This clone was recorded only once. The same CDR3 arises from other DNA sequences in this sample as well. The rearrangement joins TRBV5-1 to TRBJ1-1; maybe TRBD1 (5 bases). Germline V lookup: CDR1 SGHRS, CDR2 YFSETQ. CDR3 length: 14 residues. Between the trimmed V and J ends, which lost 4 bases and 1 base, there was a span of 11 bases. Written as DNA, the CDR3 is TGCGCCAGCAGCCTGGGGCCGGGGAACACTGAAGCTTTCTTT. Translation: CASSLGPGNTEAFF. Using reference TRBV5-1 and TRBJ1-1 for the parts outside the CDR3, the full variable domain is KAGVTQTPRYLIKTRGQQVTLSCSPISGHRSVSWYQQTPGQGLQFLFEYFSETQRNKGNFPGRFSGRQFSNSRSEMNVSTLELGDSALYLCASSLGPGNTEAFFGQGTRLTVV.

The chain carries TRBV5-1 and TRBJ2-7, with TRBD2 identical over 12 bases. Germline trimming cut 2 bases from V and 1 base from J; bases unmatched to any gene: 7. This CDR3 contains 17 residues. CDR1 is SGHRS and CDR2 is YFSETQ in the germline V gene. CDR3 protein: CASSFQLTSGRSYEQYF. The CDR3 DNA reads TGCGCCAGCAGCTTCCAACTAACTAGCGGGAGGTCCTACGAGCAGTACTTC.

The rearrangement uses TRBV7-9 and TRBJ1-1, with TRBD1 matching 7 bases. The CDR3 contains 14 residues. With 5 bases clipped from V and 4 bases from J, the junction kept 7 bases outside the gene matches. CDR1 SEHNR and CDR2 FQNEAQ come from the germline V gene (reference sequence). CDR3 sequence reads: CASSPTTGATEAFF. CDR3 coding DNA: TGTGCCAGCAGCCCAACTACAGGGGCCACTGAAGCTTTCTTT.

This sequence joins TRBV2 and TRBJ2-2; D is unclear. The V gene's germline CDR1 is SNHLY and CDR2 FYNNEI. The CDR3 runs 11 residues. The germline V and J ends were trimmed by 6 bases and 6 bases, with 5 bases remaining between them. As DNA, the CDR3 is TGTGCCAGCAGCCCCGCCGGGGAGCTGTTTTTT. Amino acid sequence: CASSPAGELFF.

This sequence joins TRBV6-1 and TRBJ2-3; 8 bases fit TRBD1. The CDR3 contains 16 residues. The ends lost 2 bases at V and 0 bases at J; junction bases unmatched: 4. From germline, CDR1 is MNHNS and CDR2 SASEGT. The CDR3 bases are TGTGCCAGCAGTGAACACAGGGGGTCTAGCACAGATACGCAGTATTTT. The encoded protein is CASSEHRGSSTDTQYF.

This chain links TRBV4-2 with TRBJ1-4, with D unclear. V was trimmed by 0 bases and J by 8 bases, leaving 19 bases between them. The CDR3 has 17 residues. Germline V gene data show CDR1 as LGHNA and CDR2 as YNFKEQ. CDR3 loop: CASSQDLYGVHEEKLFF. Written as DNA, the CDR3 is TGTGCCAGCAGCCAAGATTTGTACGGGGTTCACGAGGAAAAACTGTTTTTT.

This clone was picked up one time. The V and J genes are TRBV7-3 and TRBJ2-6; D uncertain. This CDR3 region has 16 residues. V dropped 3 bases and J dropped 1 base, with 10 bases sitting between them. Per the germline V gene, CDR1 is SGHTA and CDR2 is FQGTGA. Written as DNA, the CDR3 is TGTGCCAGCAGCTTTAGTGCAGGATCTGGGGCCAACGTCCTGACTTTC. Its translation is CASSFSAGSGANVLTF.

The chain couples TRBV18 to TRBJ2-5; D might be TRBD2 (5 bases). The V gene's germline CDR1 is KGHSH and CDR2 LQKENI. The CDR3 extends over 14 amino acids. V was cut by 3 bases and J by 4 bases, with 12 bases left in between. This chain's CDR3 is CASSPLSEGETQYF. CDR3 nucleotides: TGTGCCAGCTCACCCCTAAGCGAGGGAGAGACCCAGTACTTC.

The chain uses TRBV4-2 and TRBJ2-7; D might be TRBD2 (6 bases). The V and J ends lost 2 bases and 2 bases respectively, with 7 bases between them. Germline V gene sequence: CDR1 LGHNA, CDR2 YNFKEQ. This CDR3 is built from 13 residues. The CDR3 DNA is TGTGCCAGCAGCCAACGGGGGACCTACGAGCAGTACTTC. Protein: CASSQRGTYEQYF.

This chain connects TRBV6-1 to TRBJ1-1, with D maybe TRBD1 (5 bases). The CDR3 is 13 residues long. Germline loops: CDR1 MNHNS, CDR2 SASEGT. V lost 3 bases and J 1 base, leaving 6 bases between the germline ends. In DNA, the CDR3 is TGTGCCAGCAGTGAGGGGCCGAACACTGAAGCTTTCTTT. Translation gives CASSEGPNTEAFF.

The chain uses TRBV28 and TRBJ2-2, with TRBD1 as a possible D gene (6 bases). V was trimmed by 8 bases and J by 3 bases, leaving 13 bases between them. Germline V gene data show CDR1 as MDHEN and CDR2 as SYDVKM. The CDR3 runs to 14 residues. Here the CDR3 DNA reads TGTGCCAGCTACCGGGACACCCACACCGGGGAGCTGTTTTTT. This gives the protein CASYRDTHTGELFF.

This CDR3 is CASRGQGYYEQFF. For the CDR3, the DNA is TGTGCCAGCAGGGGACAGGGGTACTATGAGCAGTTCTTC. The rearrangement uses TRBV27 and TRBJ2-1; 10 bases are a match to TRBD1. Unmatched junction bases numbered 4, after V lost 6 bases and J lost 8 bases. CDR1 is MNHEY and CDR2 is SMNVEV in the germline V gene (reference sequence). This CDR3 has 13 amino acids.

This rearrangement joins TRBV5-1 to TRBJ2-5, with D maybe TRBD1 (5 bases). The CDR3 sequence is 13 residues long. Germline CDR1 and CDR2: SGHRS and YFSETQ. Trimming left V 3 bases short and J 5 bases short, with 11 bases between. DNA for the CDR3: TGCGCCAGCAGCTCAGGGTTCATGGAGACCCAGTACTTC. Translated, it gives CASSSGFMETQYF.

The V gene is TRBV7-2, the J gene TRBJ2-7; 8 nucleotides line up with TRBD2. The CDR3 has 15 residues. The trim removed 2 bases at V and 6 bases at J, leaving 9 bases unmatched. Germline V gene data show CDR1 as SGHTA and CDR2 as FQGNSA. In DNA form, the CDR3 reads TGTGCCAGCAGCTTAAAGAGCGGGGGCGTTCTCGAGCAGTACTTC. Translated: CASSLKSGGVLEQYF.

V is TRBV7-9 and J is TRBJ1-5; TRBD1 might be the D (5 bases). Between the trimmed V and J ends, which lost 3 bases and 0 bases, there was a span of 9 bases. Germline values: CDR1 SEHNR, CDR2 FQNEAQ (reference sequence). This CDR3 is 15 amino acids long. CDR3: CASSLGGDSNQPQHF. The DNA for the CDR3 is TGTGCCAGCAGCTTGGGGGGGGATAGCAATCAGCCCCAGCATTTT. The full variable domain, in which reference TRBV7-9 and TRBJ1-5 provide the parts outside the CDR3, is DTGVSQNPRHKITKRGQNVTFRCDPISEHNRLYWYRQTLGQGPEFLTYFQNEAQLEKSRLLSDRFSAERPKGSFSTLEIQRTEQGDSAMYLCASSLGGDSNQPQHFGDGTRLSIL.

This chain links TRBV2 with TRBJ2-1; maybe TRBD1 (6 bases). The V end was cut by 5 bases, the J end by 0 bases, with 11 bases between. The CDR3 length is 15 residues. Germline V CDR1 and CDR2: SNHLY, FYNNEI. CDR3 in amino acids: CASSKGQPSYNEQFF. Written as DNA, the CDR3 is TGTGCCAGCAGTAAAGGACAGCCCTCCTACAATGAGCAGTTCTTC. The complete variable domain, with remaining parts taken from reference TRBV2 and TRBJ2-1, reads EPEVTQTPSHQVTQMGQEVILRCVPISNHLYFYWYRQILGQKVEFLVSFYNNEISEKSEIFDDQFSVERPDGSNFTLKIRSTKLEDSAMYFCASSKGQPSYNEQFFGPGTRLTVL.